Each of the 4 T cell receptor beta chains below was sequenced from the same sample in a study of T cell responses to AZD1222 COVID-19 vaccine. Method: immunoSEQ multiplex PCR; TCRdb's copy keeps in-frame clones and lacks some. The data show tens of thousands of clones, with around 82% seen just once and over 5% held by the top ten. The specimen was peripheral blood, collected on day 0 of AZD1222 vaccination. The receptors shown here come from an adult in good health.

V is TRBV10-3 and J is TRBJ1-2, with unresolved D. V gave up 3 bases and J gave up 0 bases, with 11 bases separating them. Germline loops: CDR1 ENHRY, CDR2 SYGVKD. The CDR3 is 15 residues long. The CDR3 sequence is CAISELEDSNYGYTF. Here the CDR3 DNA reads TGTGCCATCAGTGAATTGGAGGACTCTAACTATGGCTACACCTTC.

The chain employs TRBV11-1 and TRBJ1-2, with 8 bases matching TRBD1. Unmatched junction bases numbered 7, after V lost 2 bases and J lost 5 bases. Germline values: CDR1 SGHAT, CDR2 FQDESV (reference sequence). The CDR3 is 15 residues long. The CDR3 nucleotides are TGTGCCAGCAGCTTATCTTCTGGGACAGGTTATGGCTACACCTTC. This sequence encodes CASSLSSGTGYGYTF.

The chain recombines TRBV4-1 with TRBJ2-7; TRBD1 aligns across 7 bases. The ends lost 1 base at V and 7 bases at J; junction bases unmatched: 7. The CDR3 totals 14 residues. Germline loops: CDR1 MGHRA, CDR2 YSYEKL. The CDR3 region is CASSQVDRDEEQYF. CDR3 nucleotides: TGCGCCAGCAGCCAAGTCGACAGGGATGAGGAGCAGTACTTC.

The rearrangement uses TRBV9 and TRBJ1-3; D unresolved. V lost 3 bases and J 0 bases, leaving 10 bases between the germline ends. This CDR3 is built from 15 residues. From germline, CDR1 is SGDLS and CDR2 YYNGEE. The CDR3 nucleotides are TGTGCCAGCAGCGCGCCGGGCCGCTCTGGAAACACCATATATTTT. As protein: CASSAPGRSGNTIYF. The full variable domain, in which reference TRBV9 and TRBJ1-3 provide the parts outside the CDR3, is DSGVTQTPKHLITATGQRVTLRCSPRSGDLSVYWYQQSLDQGLQFLIQYYNGEERAKGNILERFSAQQFPDLHSELNLSSLELGDSALYFCASSAPGRSGNTIYFGEGSWLTVV.